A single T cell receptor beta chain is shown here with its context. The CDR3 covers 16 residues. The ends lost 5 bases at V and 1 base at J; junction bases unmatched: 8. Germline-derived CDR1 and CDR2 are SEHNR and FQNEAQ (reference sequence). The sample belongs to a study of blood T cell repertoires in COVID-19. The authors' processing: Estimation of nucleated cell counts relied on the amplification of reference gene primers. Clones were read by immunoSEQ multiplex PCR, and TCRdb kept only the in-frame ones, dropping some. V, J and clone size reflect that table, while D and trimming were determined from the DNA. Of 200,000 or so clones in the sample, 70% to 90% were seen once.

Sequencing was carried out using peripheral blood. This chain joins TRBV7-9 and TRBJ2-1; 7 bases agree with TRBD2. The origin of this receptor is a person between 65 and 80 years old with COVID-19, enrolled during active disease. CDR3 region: CASSTGTTESYNEQFF. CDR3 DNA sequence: TGTGCCAGCAGCACCGGGACTACCGAGTCCTACAATGAGCAGTTCTTC.